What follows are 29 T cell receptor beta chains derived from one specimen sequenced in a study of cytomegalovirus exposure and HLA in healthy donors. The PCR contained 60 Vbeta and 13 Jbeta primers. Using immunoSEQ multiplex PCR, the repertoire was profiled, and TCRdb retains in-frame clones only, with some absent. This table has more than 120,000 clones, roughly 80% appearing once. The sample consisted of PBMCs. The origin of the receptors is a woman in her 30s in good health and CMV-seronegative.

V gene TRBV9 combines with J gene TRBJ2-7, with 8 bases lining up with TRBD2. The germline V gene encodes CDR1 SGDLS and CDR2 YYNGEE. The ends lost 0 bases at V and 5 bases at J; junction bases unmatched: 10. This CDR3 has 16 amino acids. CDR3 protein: CASSVGTSRRVDEQYF. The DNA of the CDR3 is TGTGCCAGCAGCGTAGGGACTAGCCGAAGGGTGGACGAGCAGTACTTC.

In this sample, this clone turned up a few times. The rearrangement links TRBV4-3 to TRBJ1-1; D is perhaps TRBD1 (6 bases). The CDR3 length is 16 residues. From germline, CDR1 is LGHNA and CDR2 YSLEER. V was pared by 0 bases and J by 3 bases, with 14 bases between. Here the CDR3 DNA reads TGCGCCAGCAGCCAAGATCTGCGGGGGGCTTACACTGAAGCTTTCTTT. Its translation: CASSQDLRGAYTEAFF.

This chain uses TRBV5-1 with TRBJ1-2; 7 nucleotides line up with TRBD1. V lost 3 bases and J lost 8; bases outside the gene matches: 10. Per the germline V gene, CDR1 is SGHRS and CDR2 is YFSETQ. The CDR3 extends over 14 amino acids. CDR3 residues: CASSYQTGLDGYTF. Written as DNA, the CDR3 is TGCGCCAGCAGCTATCAGACAGGGTTGGACGGCTACACCTTC.

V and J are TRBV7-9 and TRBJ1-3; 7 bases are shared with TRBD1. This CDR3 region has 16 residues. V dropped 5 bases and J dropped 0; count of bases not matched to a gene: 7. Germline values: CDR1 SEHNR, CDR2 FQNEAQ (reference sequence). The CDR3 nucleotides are TGTGCCAGCAGCCCGCGGACAGGCTCCTCTGGAAACACCATATATTTT. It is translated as CASSPRTGSSGNTIYF.

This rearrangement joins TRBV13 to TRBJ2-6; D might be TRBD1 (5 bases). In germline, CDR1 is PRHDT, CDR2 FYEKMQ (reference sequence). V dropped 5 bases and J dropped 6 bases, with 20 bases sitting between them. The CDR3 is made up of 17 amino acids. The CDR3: CASSLFVSGAKANVLTF. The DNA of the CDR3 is TGTGCCAGCAGCCTATTCGTGAGTGGGGCGAAGGCCAACGTCCTGACTTTC.

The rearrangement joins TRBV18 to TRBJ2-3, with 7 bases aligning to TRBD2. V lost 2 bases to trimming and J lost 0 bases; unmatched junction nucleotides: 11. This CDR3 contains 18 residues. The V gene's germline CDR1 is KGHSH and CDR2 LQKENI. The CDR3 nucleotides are TGTGCCAGCTCACCATGGGAGGGCTCCTCTACTAGCACAGATACGCAGTATTTT. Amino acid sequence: CASSPWEGSSTSTDTQYF.

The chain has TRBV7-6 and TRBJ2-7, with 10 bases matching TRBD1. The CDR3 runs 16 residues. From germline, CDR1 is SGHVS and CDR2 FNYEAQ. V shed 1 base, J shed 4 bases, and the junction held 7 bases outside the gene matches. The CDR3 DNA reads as TGTGCCAGCAGCTTAGTGACCGGGACAGGGGTATACGAGCAGTACTTC. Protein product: CASSLVTGTGVYEQYF. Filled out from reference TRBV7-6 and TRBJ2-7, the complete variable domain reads GAGVSQSPRYKVTKRGQDVALRCDPISGHVSLYWYRQALGQGPEFLTYFNYEAQQDKSGLPNDRFSAERPEGSISTLTIQRTEQRDSAMYRCASSLVTGTGVYEQYFGPGTRLTVT.

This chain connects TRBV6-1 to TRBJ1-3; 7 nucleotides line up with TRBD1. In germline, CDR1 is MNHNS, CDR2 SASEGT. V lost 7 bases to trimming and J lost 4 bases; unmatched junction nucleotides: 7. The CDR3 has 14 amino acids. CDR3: CASILTGSGNTIYF. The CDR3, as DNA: TGTGCCAGCATCCTGACAGGGTCCGGAAACACCATATATTTT.

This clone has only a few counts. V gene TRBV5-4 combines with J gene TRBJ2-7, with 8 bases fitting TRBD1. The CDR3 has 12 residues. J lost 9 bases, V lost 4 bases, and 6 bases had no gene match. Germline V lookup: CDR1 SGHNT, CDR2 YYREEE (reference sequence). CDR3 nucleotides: TGTGCCAGCAGCAATGGACAGGGCGGGCAGTACTTC. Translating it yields CASSNGQGGQYF.

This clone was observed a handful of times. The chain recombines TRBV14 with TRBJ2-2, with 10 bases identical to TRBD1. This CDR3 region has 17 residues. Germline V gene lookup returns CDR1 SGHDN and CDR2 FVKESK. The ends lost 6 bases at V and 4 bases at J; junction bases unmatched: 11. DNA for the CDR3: TGTGCCAGCAGAAGGACAGGGGGGAGCCTGGGCACCGGGGAGCTGTTTTTT. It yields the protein CASRRTGGSLGTGELFF.

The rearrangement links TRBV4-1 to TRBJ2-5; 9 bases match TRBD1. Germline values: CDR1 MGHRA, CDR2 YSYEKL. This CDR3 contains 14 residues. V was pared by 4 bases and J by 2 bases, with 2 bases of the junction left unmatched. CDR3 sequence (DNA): TGCGCCAGCAGCCTCGACAGGGGGCAAGAGACCCAGTACTTC. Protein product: CASSLDRGQETQYF.

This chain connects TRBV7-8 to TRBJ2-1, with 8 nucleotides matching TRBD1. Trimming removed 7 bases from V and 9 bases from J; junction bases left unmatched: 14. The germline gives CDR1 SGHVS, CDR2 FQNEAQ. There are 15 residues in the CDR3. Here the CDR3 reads CASNLDRVGPGEQFF. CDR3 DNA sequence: TGTGCCAGCAACTTGGACAGGGTCGGTCCGGGTGAGCAGTTCTTC.

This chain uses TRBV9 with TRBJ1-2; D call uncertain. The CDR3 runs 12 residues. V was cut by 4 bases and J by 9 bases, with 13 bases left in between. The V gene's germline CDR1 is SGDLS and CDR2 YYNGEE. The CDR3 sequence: CASSTWGGSYTF. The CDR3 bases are TGTGCCAGCAGCACTTGGGGAGGAAGCTACACCTTC.

In DNA form, the CDR3 reads TGTGCCAGCAGCACAGGACAGGGGGACTATGGCTACACCTTC. This sequence encodes CASSTGQGDYGYTF. The chain has TRBV7-9 and TRBJ1-2, with 10 bases lining up with TRBD1. This CDR3 spans 14 amino acids. J gave up 3 bases and V 5 bases, and 3 bases lay outside the gene matches. Germline values: CDR1 SEHNR, CDR2 FQNEAQ (reference sequence).

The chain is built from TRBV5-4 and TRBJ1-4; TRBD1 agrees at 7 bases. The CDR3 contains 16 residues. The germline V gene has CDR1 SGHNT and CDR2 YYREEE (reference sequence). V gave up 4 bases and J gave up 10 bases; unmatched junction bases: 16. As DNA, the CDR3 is TGTGCCAGCAGCCTACACAGGGGCCTCCCTAGGGGAAAACTGTTTTTT. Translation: CASSLHRGLPRGKLFF.

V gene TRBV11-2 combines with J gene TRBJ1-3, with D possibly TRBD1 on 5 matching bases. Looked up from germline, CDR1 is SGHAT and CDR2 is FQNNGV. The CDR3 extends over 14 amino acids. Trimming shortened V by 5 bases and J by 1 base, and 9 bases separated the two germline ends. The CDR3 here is CASSPSGSGNTIYF. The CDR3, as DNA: TGTGCCAGCAGCCCCTCAGGGTCTGGAAACACCATATATTTT.

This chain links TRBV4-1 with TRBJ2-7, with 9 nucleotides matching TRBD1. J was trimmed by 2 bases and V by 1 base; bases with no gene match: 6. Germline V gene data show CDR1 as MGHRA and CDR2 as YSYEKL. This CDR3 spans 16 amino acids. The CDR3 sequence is CASSQAPGDRAYEQYF. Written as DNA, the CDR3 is TGCGCCAGCAGCCAAGCCCCGGGGGACAGGGCCTACGAGCAGTACTTC.

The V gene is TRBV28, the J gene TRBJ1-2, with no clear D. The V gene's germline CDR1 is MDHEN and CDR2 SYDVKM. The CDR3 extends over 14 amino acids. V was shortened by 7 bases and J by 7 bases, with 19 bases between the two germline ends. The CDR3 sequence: CASNTPARGRGYTF. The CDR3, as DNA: TGTGCCAGCAATACGCCGGCGAGAGGCCGTGGCTACACCTTC.

The CDR3: CASSFRGGEGYGYTF. DNA for the CDR3: TGTGCCAGCAGCTTCAGGGGAGGGGAAGGTTATGGCTACACCTTC. V is TRBV13 and J is TRBJ1-2; tentatively, D is TRBD1 (6 bases). CDR3 length: 15 residues. Germline CDR1 and CDR2: PRHDT and FYEKMQ (reference sequence). V was shortened by 3 bases and J by 5 bases, with 16 bases between the two germline ends.

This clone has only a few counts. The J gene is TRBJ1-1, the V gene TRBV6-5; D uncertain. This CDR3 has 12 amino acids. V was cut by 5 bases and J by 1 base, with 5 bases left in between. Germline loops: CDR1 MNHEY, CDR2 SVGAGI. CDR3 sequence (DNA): TGTGCCAGCAGTCTCCGGAACACTGAAGCTTTCTTT. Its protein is CASSLRNTEAFF.

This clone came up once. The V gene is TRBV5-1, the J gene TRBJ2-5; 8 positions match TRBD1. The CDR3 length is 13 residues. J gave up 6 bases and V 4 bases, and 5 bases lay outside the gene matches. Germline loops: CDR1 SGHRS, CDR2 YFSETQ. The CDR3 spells CASSVGQGQTQYF. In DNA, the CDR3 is TGCGCCAGCAGCGTCGGACAGGGTCAGACCCAGTACTTC.

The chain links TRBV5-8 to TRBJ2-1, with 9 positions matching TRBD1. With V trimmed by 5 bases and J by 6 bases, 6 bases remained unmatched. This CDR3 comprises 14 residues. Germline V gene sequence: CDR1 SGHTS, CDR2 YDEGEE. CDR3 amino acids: CASSSGQGLNEQFF. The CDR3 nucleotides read TGTGCCAGCAGTTCGGGACAGGGCCTCAATGAGCAGTTCTTC.

The CDR3, as DNA: TGTGCCAGCAGCTTAGGGCCAGCGGGGCTAGCCTACGAGCAGTACTTC. This gives the protein CASSLGPAGLAYEQYF. The V and J genes are TRBV7-2 and TRBJ2-7; 7 bases map to TRBD2. Germline CDR1 is SGHTA and CDR2 is FQGNSA. With V trimmed by 1 base and J by 2 bases, 8 bases remained unmatched. The CDR3 covers 16 residues.

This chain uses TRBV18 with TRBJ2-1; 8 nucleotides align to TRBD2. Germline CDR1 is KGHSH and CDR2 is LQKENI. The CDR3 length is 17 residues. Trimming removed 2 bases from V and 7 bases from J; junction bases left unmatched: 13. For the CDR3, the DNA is TGTGCCAGCTCACCAGCATCGGGCGGGGGGCTTAGTAATGAGCAGTTCTTC. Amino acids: CASSPASGGGLSNEQFF.

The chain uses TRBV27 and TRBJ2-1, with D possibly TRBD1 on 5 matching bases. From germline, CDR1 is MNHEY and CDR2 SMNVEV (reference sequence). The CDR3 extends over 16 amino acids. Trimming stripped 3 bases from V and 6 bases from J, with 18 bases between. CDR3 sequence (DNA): TGTGCCAGCAGTTTTCTCGTCGGGCAGGGAACCAATGAGCAGTTCTTC. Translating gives CASSFLVGQGTNEQFF.

Here the CDR3 DNA reads TGTGCCAGCAGCCTCGGACAGGGTACCTACAATGAGCAGTTCTTC. This encodes CASSLGQGTYNEQFF. The rearrangement links TRBV7-2 to TRBJ2-1, with 8 nucleotides matching TRBD1. This CDR3 has 15 residues. The J segment lost 2 bases and the V segment lost 5 bases, leaving 5 bases of the junction unmatched. Germline CDR1 reads SGHTA; CDR2 reads FQGNSA.

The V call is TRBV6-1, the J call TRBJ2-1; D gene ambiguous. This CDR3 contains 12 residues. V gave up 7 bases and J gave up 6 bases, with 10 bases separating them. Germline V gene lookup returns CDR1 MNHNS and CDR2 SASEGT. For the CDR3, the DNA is TGTGCCAGCACTGGGCCAGGCAATGAGCAGTTCTTC. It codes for CASTGPGNEQFF.

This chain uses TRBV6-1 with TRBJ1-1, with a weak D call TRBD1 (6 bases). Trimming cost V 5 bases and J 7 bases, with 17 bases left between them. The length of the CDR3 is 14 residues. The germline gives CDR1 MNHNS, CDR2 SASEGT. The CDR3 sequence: CASSWYGQTDEAFF. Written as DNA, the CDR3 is TGTGCCAGCAGTTGGTATGGACAGACGGATGAAGCTTTCTTT.

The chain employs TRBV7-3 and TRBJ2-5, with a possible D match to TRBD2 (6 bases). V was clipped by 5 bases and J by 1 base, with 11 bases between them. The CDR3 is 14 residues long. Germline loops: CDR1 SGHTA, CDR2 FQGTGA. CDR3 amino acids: CASSPYSGQETQYF. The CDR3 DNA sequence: TGTGCCAGCAGCCCCTATAGCGGCCAAGAGACCCAGTACTTC.